This T cell receptor beta chain was sequenced for a study of blood T cell repertoires in COVID-19. About the study: The United States, Italy and Spain were the sources of the acute and convalescent COVID-19 samples. T cells, B-cell-depleted T cells, or PBMCs provided the cDNA or gDNA that served as material.

V lost 5 bases and J lost 6; bases outside the gene matches: 5. Germline lookup yields CDR1 MNHEY and CDR2 SVGEGT. The CDR3 loop spans 14 amino acids. In the original analysis: Amplified reference gene primers provided the basis for estimating nucleated cell counts. Libraries were prepared by immunoSEQ multiplex PCR; TCRdb keeps only in-frame clonotypes and omits some of them. That table is the source of V, J and clone size, and D and trimming were worked out from the DNA. Found here are 130,000 to 150,000 clones, 80% of them singletons; the top ten hold about 3.5%. The gene calls are TRBV6-2 or TRBV6-3 and TRBJ2-7, with 12 bases identical to TRBD2. The sample comprised peripheral blood. The sequence was obtained from a man in his sixties or seventies who had recovered from COVID-19. The CDR3 coding sequence is TGTGCCAGCAGTGAGACTAGCGGGAGAGCCGAGCAGTACTTC. Protein sequence: CASSETSGRAEQYF.